Included here is one T cell receptor beta chain sequence, with context. Sequencing used immunoSEQ multiplex PCR; TCRdb keeps in-frame clones, though not all of them. The sample holds 25,000 to 35,000 clones, around nine tenths seen once. These data belong to a study of T cell changes during pregnancy in multiple sclerosis. This TCR was recovered from a female donor with multiple sclerosis, enrolled in a pregnancy study. Sample: CD8+ T cells from peripheral blood mononuclear cells, taken before pregnancy.

The CDR3 DNA reads TGTGCCAGTAGTATCGGGCTAGCGGGAGTGGCCTACAATGAGCAGTTCTTC. Translated, it gives CASSIGLAGVAYNEQFF. The rearrangement links TRBV19 to TRBJ2-1; 10 bases fit TRBD2. The CDR3 has 17 amino acids. V lost 3 bases and J lost 2; bases outside the gene matches: 7. Germline CDR1 is LNHDA and CDR2 is SQIVND (reference sequence).